These 6 T cell receptor beta chains share one sample of origin, sequenced in a study of T cell repertoires in cytomegalovirus infection. TCRdb reanalysed the reads using MiXCR and keeps one entry per CDR3 protein. The table lists roughly 200,000 distinct CDR3 sequences, 8% to 10% of them singletons. Sequenced material: PBMCs. Receptors were obtained from a human donor in good health (CMV status not recorded). Some clones in this sample may be carry-over from other donors' samples.

This clonotype was observed a few times. The V call is TRBV20-1, the J call TRBJ1-2, with D unresolved. Trimming took off 5 bases at V and 5 bases at J, with 21 bases between the two ends. Germline V gene data show CDR1 as DFQATT and CDR2 as SNEGSKA (reference sequence). The CDR3 contains 15 residues. CDR3 sequence reads: CSASSRFGQTYGYTF. DNA for the CDR3: TGCAGTGCTTCCAGTAGATTTGGTCAGACATATGGCTACACCTTC.

This clonotype was counted ten times or more. The chain is built from TRBV25-1 and TRBJ2-1, with D perhaps matching TRBD1 (5 bases). Trimming removed 0 bases at V and 8 bases at J, with 14 bases between. The germline V gene has CDR1 MGHDK and CDR2 SYGVNS. The CDR3 is 15 residues long. The CDR3 sequence is CASSEYRGGHDEQFF. CDR3 DNA: TGTGCCAGCAGTGAATATCGAGGTGGACACGATGAGCAGTTCTTC. The entire variable domain, with the rest obtained from reference TRBV25-1 and TRBJ2-1, is as follows: EADIYQTPRYLVIGTGKKITLECSQTMGHDKMYWYQQDPGMELHLIHYSYGVNSTEKGDLSSESTVSRIRTEHFPLTLESARPSHTSQYLCASSEYRGGHDEQFFGPGTRLTVL.

This rearrangement joins TRBV20-1 to TRBJ1-1; the match to TRBD1 covers 10 bases. Trimming cost V 6 bases and J 5 bases; bases outside gene matches: 9. Germline V gene sequence: CDR1 DFQATT, CDR2 SNEGSKA (reference sequence). The CDR3 covers 14 residues. The CDR3 protein is CSADRQGARTEAFF. The CDR3, as DNA: TGCAGTGCGGATCGACAGGGGGCGAGGACTGAAGCTTTCTTT.

The gene calls are TRBV20-1 and TRBJ2-7; D is perhaps TRBD1 (5 bases). The V gene's germline CDR1 is DFQATT and CDR2 SNEGSKA (reference sequence). The CDR3 totals 15 residues. Trimming removed 0 bases from V and 3 bases from J, with 15 bases in between. CDR3 sequence: CSARESSGALYEQYF. CDR3 nucleotides: TGCAGTGCTAGAGAATCGTCTGGGGCCCTCTACGAGCAGTACTTC.

At least ten counts were recorded for this clonotype. CDR3 protein: CASRPGGYSYEQYF. The DNA for the CDR3 is TGTGCCAGCAGGCCCGGGGGGTACTCCTACGAGCAGTACTTC. The chain joins TRBV5-4 to TRBJ2-7, with 7 nucleotides matching TRBD2. Germline CDR1 SGHNT, CDR2 YYREEE (reference sequence). This CDR3 has 14 residues. With 5 bases clipped from V and 0 bases from J, the junction kept 5 bases outside the gene matches.

This clonotype has a count of ten or more. This chain joins TRBV7-9 and TRBJ2-7; D is undetermined. CDR1 is SEHNR, CDR2 FQNEAQ, per germline (reference sequence). V was trimmed by 1 base and J by 0 bases, leaving 16 bases between them. The CDR3 loop spans 17 amino acids. In DNA form, the CDR3 reads TGTGCCAGCAGCTTAGACCGCCGCTTAAAAGGCTCCTACGAGCAGTACTTC. Its protein product is CASSLDRRLKGSYEQYF.